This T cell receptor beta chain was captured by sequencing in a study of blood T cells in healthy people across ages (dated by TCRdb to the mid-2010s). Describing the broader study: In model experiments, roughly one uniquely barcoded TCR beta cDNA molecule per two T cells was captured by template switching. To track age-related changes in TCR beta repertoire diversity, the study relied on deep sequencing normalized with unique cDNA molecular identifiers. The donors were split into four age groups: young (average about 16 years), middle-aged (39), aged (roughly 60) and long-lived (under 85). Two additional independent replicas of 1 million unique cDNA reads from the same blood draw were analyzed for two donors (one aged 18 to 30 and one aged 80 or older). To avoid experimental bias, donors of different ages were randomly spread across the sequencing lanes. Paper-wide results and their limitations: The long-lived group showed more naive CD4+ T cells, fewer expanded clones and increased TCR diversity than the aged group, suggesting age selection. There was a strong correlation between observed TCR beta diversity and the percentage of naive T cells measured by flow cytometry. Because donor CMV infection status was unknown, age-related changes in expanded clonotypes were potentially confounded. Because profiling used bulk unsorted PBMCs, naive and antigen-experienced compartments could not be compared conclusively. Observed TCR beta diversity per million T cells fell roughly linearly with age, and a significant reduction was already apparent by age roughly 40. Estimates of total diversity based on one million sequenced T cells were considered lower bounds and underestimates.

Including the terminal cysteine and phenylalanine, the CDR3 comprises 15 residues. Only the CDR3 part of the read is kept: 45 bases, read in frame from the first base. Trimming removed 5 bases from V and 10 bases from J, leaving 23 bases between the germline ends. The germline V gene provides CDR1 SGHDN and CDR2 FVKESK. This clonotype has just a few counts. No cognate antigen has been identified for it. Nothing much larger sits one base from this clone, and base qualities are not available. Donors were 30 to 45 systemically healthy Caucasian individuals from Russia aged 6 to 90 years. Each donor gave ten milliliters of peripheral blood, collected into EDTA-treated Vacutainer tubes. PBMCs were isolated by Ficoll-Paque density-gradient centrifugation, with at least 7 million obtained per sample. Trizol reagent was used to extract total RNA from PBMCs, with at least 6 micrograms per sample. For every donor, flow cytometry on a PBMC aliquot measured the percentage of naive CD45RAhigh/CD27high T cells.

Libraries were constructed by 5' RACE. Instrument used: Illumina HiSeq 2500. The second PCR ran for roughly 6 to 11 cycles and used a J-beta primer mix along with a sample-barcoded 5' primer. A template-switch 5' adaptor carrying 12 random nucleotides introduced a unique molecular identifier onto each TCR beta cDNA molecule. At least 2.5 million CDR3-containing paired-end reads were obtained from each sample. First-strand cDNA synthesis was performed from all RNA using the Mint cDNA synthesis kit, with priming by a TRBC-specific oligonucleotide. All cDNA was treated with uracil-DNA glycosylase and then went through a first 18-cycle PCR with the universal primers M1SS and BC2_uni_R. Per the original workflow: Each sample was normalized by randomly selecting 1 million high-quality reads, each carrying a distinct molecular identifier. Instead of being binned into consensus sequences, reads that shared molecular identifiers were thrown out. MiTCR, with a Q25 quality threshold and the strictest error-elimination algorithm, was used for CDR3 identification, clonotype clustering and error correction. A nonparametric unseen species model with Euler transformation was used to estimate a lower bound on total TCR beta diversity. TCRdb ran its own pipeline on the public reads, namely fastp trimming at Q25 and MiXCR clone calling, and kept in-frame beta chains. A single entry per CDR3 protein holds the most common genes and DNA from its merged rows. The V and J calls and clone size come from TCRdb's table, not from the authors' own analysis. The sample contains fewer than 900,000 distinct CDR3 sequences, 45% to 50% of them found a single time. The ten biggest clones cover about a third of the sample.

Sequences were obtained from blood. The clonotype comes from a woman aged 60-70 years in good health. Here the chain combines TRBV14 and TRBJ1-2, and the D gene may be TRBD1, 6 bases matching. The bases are TGTGCCAGCAGCTCTACATCCGAAGACAGGTTCTTCTACACCTTC. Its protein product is CASSSTSEDRFFYTF.